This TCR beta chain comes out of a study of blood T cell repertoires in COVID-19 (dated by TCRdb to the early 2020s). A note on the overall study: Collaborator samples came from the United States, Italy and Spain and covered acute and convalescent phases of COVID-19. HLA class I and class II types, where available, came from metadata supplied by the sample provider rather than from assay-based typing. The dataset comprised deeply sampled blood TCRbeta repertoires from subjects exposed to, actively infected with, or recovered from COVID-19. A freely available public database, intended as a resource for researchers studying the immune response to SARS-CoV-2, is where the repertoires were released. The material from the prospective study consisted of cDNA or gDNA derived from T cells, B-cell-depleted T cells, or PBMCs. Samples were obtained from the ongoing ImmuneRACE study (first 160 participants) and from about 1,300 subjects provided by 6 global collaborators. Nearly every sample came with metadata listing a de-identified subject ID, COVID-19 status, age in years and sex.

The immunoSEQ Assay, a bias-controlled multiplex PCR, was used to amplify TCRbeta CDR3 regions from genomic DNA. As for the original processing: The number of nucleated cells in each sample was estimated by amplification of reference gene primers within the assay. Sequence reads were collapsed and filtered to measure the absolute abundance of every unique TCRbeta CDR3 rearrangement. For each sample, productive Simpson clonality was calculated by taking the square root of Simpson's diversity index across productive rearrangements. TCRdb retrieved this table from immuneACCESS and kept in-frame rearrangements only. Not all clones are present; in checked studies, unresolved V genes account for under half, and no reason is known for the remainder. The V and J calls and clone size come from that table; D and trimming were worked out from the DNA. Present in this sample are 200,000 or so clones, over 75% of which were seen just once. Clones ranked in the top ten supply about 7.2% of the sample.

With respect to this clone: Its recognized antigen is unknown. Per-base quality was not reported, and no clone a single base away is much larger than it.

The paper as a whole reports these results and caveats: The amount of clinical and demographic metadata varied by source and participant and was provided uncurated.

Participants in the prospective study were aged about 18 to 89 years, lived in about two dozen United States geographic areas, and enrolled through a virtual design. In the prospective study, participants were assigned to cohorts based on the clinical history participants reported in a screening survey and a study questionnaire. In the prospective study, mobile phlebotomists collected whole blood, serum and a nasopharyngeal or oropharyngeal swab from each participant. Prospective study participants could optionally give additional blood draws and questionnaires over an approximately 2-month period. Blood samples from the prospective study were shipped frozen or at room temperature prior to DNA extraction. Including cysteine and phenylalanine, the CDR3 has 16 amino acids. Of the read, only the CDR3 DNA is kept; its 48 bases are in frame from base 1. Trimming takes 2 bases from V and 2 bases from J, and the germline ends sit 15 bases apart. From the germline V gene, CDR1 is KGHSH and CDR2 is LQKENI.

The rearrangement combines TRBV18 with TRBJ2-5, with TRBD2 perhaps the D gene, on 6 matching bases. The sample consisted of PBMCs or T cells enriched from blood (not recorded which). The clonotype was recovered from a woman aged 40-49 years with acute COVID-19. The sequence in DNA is TGTGCCAGCTCACCAAAGGAACCGACTAGGCAAGAGACCCAGTACTTC. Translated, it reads CASSPKEPTRQETQYF.